A single sample is the source of the 24 T cell receptor beta chains below, sequenced in a study of STAT5B mutations in CD4+ large granular lymphocyte leukemia. The data were produced by immunoSEQ multiplex PCR, yet TCRdb's version contains in-frame clones alone and is incomplete. The repertoire holds 31,000 or so clones, with approximately 74% as singletons. The sequenced sample was CD4+ T cells from blood buffy coats. The receptors here all came from a human donor in good health.

The chain recombines TRBV30 with TRBJ1-6; 7 bases match TRBD1. The CDR3 contains 13 residues. Trimming cost V 5 bases and J 5 bases; bases outside gene matches: 3. Looked up from germline, CDR1 is GTSNPN and CDR2 is SVGIG (reference sequence). CDR3 loop: CAWAGTDNSPLHF. The CDR3 nucleotides are TGTGCCTGGGCCGGGACAGATAATTCACCCCTCCACTTT.

This clone was observed a handful of times. The rearrangement uses TRBV19 and TRBJ1-6; TRBD1 matches 7 bases. Germline assignment: CDR1 LNHDA and CDR2 SQIVND (reference sequence). Losses at the gene ends were 8 bases for V and 14 bases for J; bases not matched to a gene: 15. The CDR3 runs to 14 residues. This CDR3 is CASCPTGKPSALHF. The CDR3 DNA follows: TGTGCCAGTTGCCCGACAGGGAAACCCTCGGCCCTCCACTTT.

J is TRBJ2-1 and V is TRBV6-1, with D possibly TRBD1 on 5 matching bases. In germline, CDR1 is MNHNS, CDR2 SASEGT. There are 13 residues in the CDR3. V lost 7 bases and J lost 7, with 14 bases in between. CDR3 protein: CASTLAGLNEQFF. The CDR3 DNA follows: TGTGCCAGCACCCTGGCAGGGTTGAATGAGCAGTTCTTC.

The rearrangement links TRBV2 to TRBJ1-2; D gene ambiguous. V lost 0 bases, J lost 4 bases, and 9 bases lay in between. The CDR3 totals 14 residues. Germline-derived CDR1 and CDR2 are SNHLY and FYNNEI. The CDR3 bases are TGTGCCAGCAGTGAAGCGGGAGTGTCCTATGGCTACACCTTC. Translating gives CASSEAGVSYGYTF.

The chain uses TRBV7-9 and TRBJ2-3; the D gene is possibly TRBD2 (5 bases). The V end was cut by 0 bases, the J end by 4 bases, with 14 bases between. The CDR3 sequence is 16 residues long. CDR1 and CDR2 (germline): SEHNR, FQNEAQ (reference sequence). This CDR3 is CASSLALMLAADTQYF. The DNA of the CDR3 is TGTGCCAGCAGCTTAGCGCTAATGCTAGCTGCAGATACGCAGTATTTT.

The chain combines TRBV7-9 with TRBJ1-5; D remains unclear. This CDR3 has 13 residues. Trimming left V 3 bases short and J 4 bases short, with 7 bases between. Germline CDR1 and CDR2: SEHNR and FQNEAQ (reference sequence). Here the CDR3 DNA reads TGTGCCAGCAGCTTCAACACGAATCAGCCCCAGCATTTT. This translates into CASSFNTNQPQHF.

The rearrangement joins TRBV5-1 to TRBJ2-5; tentative D call: TRBD2 (6 bases). V was pared by 3 bases and J by 1 base, with 10 bases between. The CDR3 contains 14 residues. Germline lookup yields CDR1 SGHRS and CDR2 YFSETQ. CDR3 in amino acids: CASSSGTLQETQYF. DNA for the CDR3: TGCGCCAGCAGCTCAGGGACTCTCCAAGAGACCCAGTACTTC.

The rearrangement joins TRBV30 to TRBJ2-5, with a weak D call TRBD1 (6 bases). The J call may not be correct, given that the DNA end is closer to TRBJ2-7. The length of the CDR3 is 12 residues. Germline V lookup: CDR1 GTSNPN, CDR2 SVGIG (reference sequence). CDR3 in amino acids: CAWSVGGYEQYF. DNA of the CDR3: TGTGCCTGGAGTGTAGGGGGCTACGAGCAGTACTTC.

The genes are TRBV7-9 and TRBJ2-3; the D gene is possibly TRBD2 (7 bases). Trimming took off 5 bases at V and 4 bases at J, with 19 bases between the two ends. Looked up from germline, CDR1 is SEHNR and CDR2 is FQNEAQ (reference sequence). The CDR3 contains 16 residues. The CDR3 protein is CASSLNQGGGADTQYF. In nucleotides, the CDR3 is TGTGCCAGCAGCCTAAACCAGGGCGGGGGCGCAGATACGCAGTATTTT.

The chain combines TRBV6-5 with TRBJ2-2; no reliable D call. The germline V gene encodes CDR1 MNHEY and CDR2 SVGAGI. Trimming took off 4 bases at V and 7 bases at J, with 13 bases between the two ends. This CDR3 contains 14 residues. This chain's CDR3 is CASSLGNWDGELFF. In DNA form, the CDR3 reads TGTGCCAGCAGTTTGGGGAACTGGGACGGGGAGCTGTTTTTT.

The sample holds a few counts of this clone. This chain links TRBV30 with TRBJ2-5; weak D call: TRBD1 (6 bases). This CDR3 is built from 15 residues. CDR1 is GTSNPN, CDR2 SVGIG, per germline (reference sequence). V lost 1 base and J 2 bases, leaving 14 bases between the germline ends. In DNA form, the CDR3 reads TGTGCCTGGAGTGCGACGAGAACAGGGCAAGAGACCCAGTACTTC. This sequence encodes CAWSATRTGQETQYF.

This clone occurred once. V and J are TRBV30 and TRBJ1-1; D gene unclear. Germline assignment: CDR1 GTSNPN and CDR2 SVGIG (reference sequence). The CDR3 totals 13 residues. V shed 1 base and J shed 4 bases, with 10 bases lying between them. The chain's CDR3 is CAWSAGSGTEAFF. The CDR3 DNA sequence: TGTGCCTGGAGTGCTGGGTCCGGCACTGAAGCTTTCTTT.

This chain links TRBV4-1 with TRBJ2-2; perhaps D is TRBD1 or TRBD2 (7 bases each). The CDR3 runs 16 residues. V was trimmed by 8 bases and J by 5 bases, leaving 21 bases between them. Germline V gene data show CDR1 as MGHRA and CDR2 as YSYEKL. The CDR3: CASSWETGRGTGELFF. CDR3 bases: TGCGCCAGCTCATGGGAGACAGGGAGGGGTACCGGGGAGCTGTTTTTT.

This chain connects TRBV6-5 to TRBJ2-1; TRBD1 matches 10 bases. CDR3 length: 14 amino acids. Germline assignment: CDR1 MNHEY and CDR2 SVGAGI. The J segment lost 6 bases and the V segment lost 2 bases, leaving 1 base of the junction unmatched. The CDR3 bases are TGTGCCAGCAGTTACGACAGGGGGCGCAATGAGCAGTTCTTC. As protein: CASSYDRGRNEQFF.

The chain employs TRBV18 and TRBJ2-3; TRBD2 aligns across 10 bases. This CDR3 is built from 15 residues. V lost 5 bases, J lost 6 bases, and 8 bases stayed unmatched. The germline V gene has CDR1 KGHSH and CDR2 LQKENI. The CDR3 DNA follows: TGTGCCAGCTCAGCAAGCGGGGGGGCGTCCGATACGCAGTATTTT. Its protein is CASSASGGASDTQYF.

V and J are TRBV19 and TRBJ1-5; 10 bases match TRBD1. V gave up 10 bases and J gave up 1 base; unmatched junction bases: 7. There are 15 residues in the CDR3. Germline V gives CDR1 LNHDA, CDR2 SQIVND (reference sequence). The CDR3 DNA reads TGTGCCACGACCTCGGACAGGGGGAGCAATCAGCCCCAGCATTTT. Residues: CATTSDRGSNQPQHF.

This chain uses TRBV28 with TRBJ1-2; D gene ambiguous. The CDR3 sequence is 16 residues long. The ends were cut back, 6 bases at V and 2 bases at J, with 19 bases in the middle. Germline V CDR1 and CDR2: MDHEN, SYDVKM. The CDR3 DNA is TGTGCCAGCAGCATGACAAATACAAGAGTGAACTATGGCTACACCTTC. Protein: CASSMTNTRVNYGYTF.

The rearrangement uses TRBV6-1 and TRBJ2-7; D remains unclear. The CDR3 is 13 residues long. Deletions cut 4 bases from V and 2 bases from J, with 9 bases between. Germline lookup yields CDR1 MNHNS and CDR2 SASEGT. CDR3 coding DNA: TGTGCCAGCAGTGGACAAGGGACCTACGAGCAGTACTTC. Its translation: CASSGQGTYEQYF.

The chain carries TRBV14 and TRBJ2-3, with 13 bases lining up with TRBD2. Germline assignment: CDR1 SGHDN and CDR2 FVKESK. The CDR3 has 15 residues. V lost 4 bases, J lost 6 bases, and 4 bases stayed unmatched. The CDR3, as DNA: TGTGCCAGCAGCCCGACTAGCGGGAGGTGGGATACGCAGTATTTT. This translates into CASSPTSGRWDTQYF.

The chain employs TRBV6-4 and TRBJ2-1; D might be TRBD1 (5 bases). The CDR3 is 13 residues long. The germline V gene has CDR1 MRHNA and CDR2 SNTAGT. V gave up 5 bases and J gave up 4 bases, with 9 bases separating them. In DNA, the CDR3 is TGTGCCAGCAGTCAGACAGCATACAATGAGCAGTTCTTC. This sequence encodes CASSQTAYNEQFF.

This chain joins TRBV11-3 and TRBJ1-1; no definite D call. The germline V and J ends were trimmed by 0 bases and 1 base, with 9 bases remaining between them. This CDR3 is built from 15 residues. Looked up from germline, CDR1 is SGHNT and CDR2 is YENEEA. The CDR3 DNA sequence: TGTGCCAGCAGCTTAGACGGGATCCAGAACACTGAAGCTTTCTTT. This gives the protein CASSLDGIQNTEAFF.

The chain employs TRBV7-2 and TRBJ2-1; 10 positions agree with TRBD2. With V trimmed by 3 bases and J by 6 bases, 5 bases remained unmatched. Germline V gene data show CDR1 as SGHTA and CDR2 as FQGNSA. The length of the CDR3 is 15 residues. CDR3 in DNA: TGTGCCAGCAGCTTTCAGCGGGGGGGCCGCAATGAGCAGTTCTTC. This codes for CASSFQRGGRNEQFF.

This clone showed up just a few times. Other DNA sequences within the sample encode an identical CDR3. The J gene is TRBJ2-5, the V gene TRBV19; TRBD2 might be the D (7 bases). Germline values: CDR1 LNHDA, CDR2 SQIVND (reference sequence). This CDR3 has 14 amino acids. V lost 3 bases and J 1 base, leaving 9 bases between the germline ends. Here the CDR3 reads CASSIGGAQETQYF. The CDR3 DNA sequence: TGTGCCAGTAGTATTGGGGGGGCCCAAGAGACCCAGTACTTC.

In its sample, this clone was seen a few times. In nucleotides, the CDR3 is TGCAGTCGGGGGAGCTACGAGACCCAGTACTTC. As protein: CSRGSYETQYF. This chain joins TRBV20-1 and TRBJ2-5; possible D gene TRBD2, 6 bases. The CDR3 consists of 11 residues. Trimming pared 8 bases from V and 5 bases from J, leaving 12 bases between. CDR1 is DFQATT and CDR2 is SNEGSKA in the germline V gene (reference sequence).